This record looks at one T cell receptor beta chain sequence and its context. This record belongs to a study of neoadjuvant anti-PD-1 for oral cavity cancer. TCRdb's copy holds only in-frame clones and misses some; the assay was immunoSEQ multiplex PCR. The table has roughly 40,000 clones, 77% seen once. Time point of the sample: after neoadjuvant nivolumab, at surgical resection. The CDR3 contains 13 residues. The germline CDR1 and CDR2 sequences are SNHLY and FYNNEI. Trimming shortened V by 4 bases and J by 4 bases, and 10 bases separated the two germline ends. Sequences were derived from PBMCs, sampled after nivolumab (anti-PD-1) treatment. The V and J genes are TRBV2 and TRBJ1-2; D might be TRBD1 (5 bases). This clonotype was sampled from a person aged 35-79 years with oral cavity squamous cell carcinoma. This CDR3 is CASSGRGPYGYTF. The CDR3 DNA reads TGTGCCAGCAGTGGTAGGGGTCCCTATGGCTACACCTTC.